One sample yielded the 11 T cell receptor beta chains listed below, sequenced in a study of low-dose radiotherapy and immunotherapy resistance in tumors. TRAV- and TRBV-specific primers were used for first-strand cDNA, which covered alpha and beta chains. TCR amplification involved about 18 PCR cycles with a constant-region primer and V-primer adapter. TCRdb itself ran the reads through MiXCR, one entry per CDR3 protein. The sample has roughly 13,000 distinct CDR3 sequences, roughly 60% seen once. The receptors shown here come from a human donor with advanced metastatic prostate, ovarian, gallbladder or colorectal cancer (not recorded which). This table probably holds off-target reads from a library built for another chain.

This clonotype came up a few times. The CDR3 loop reads CASSVGSSAYNEQFF. Here the CDR3 DNA reads TGTGCCAGCAGCGTAGGGAGTAGCGCGTACAATGAGCAGTTCTTC. The chain carries TRBV9 and TRBJ2-1; TRBD2 is a possible D gene (5 bases). Germline-derived CDR1 and CDR2 are SGDLS and YYNGEE. V shed 0 bases and J shed 4 bases, with 11 bases lying between them. This CDR3 comprises 15 residues.

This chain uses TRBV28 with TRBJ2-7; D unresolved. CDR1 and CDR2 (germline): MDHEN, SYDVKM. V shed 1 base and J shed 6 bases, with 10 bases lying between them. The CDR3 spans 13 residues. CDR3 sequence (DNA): TGTGCCAGCAGTTTATCTGGGGATGGCGAGCAGTACTTC. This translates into CASSLSGDGEQYF. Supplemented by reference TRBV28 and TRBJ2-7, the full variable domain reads DVKVTQSSRYLVKRTGEKVFLECVQDMDHENMFWYRQDPGLGLRLIYFSYDVKMKEKGDIPEGYSVSREKKERFSLILESASTNQTSMYLCASSLSGDGEQYFGPGTRLTVT.

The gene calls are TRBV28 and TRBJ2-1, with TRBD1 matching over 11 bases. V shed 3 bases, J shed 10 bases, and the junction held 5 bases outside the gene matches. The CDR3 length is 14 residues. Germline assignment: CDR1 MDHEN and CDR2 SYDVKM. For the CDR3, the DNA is TGTGCCAGCAGTTTCGGACAGGGGGCAGGAGAGCAGTTCTTC. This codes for CASSFGQGAGEQFF.

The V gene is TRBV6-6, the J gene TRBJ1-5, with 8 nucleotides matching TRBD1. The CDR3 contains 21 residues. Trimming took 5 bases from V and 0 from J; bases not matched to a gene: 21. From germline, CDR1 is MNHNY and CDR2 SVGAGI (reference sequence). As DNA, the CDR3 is TGTGCCAGCAGTCCTCAGGGGGCTACTGCATCCGATATGACTAGCAATCAGCCCCAGCATTTT. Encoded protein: CASSPQGATASDMTSNQPQHF.

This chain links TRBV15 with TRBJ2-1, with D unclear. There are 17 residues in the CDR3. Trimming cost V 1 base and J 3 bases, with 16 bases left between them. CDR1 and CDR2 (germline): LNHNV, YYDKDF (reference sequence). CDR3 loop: CATSRARPGFNYNEQFF. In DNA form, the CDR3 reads TGTGCCACCAGCAGAGCAAGGCCGGGTTTTAACTACAATGAGCAGTTCTTC.

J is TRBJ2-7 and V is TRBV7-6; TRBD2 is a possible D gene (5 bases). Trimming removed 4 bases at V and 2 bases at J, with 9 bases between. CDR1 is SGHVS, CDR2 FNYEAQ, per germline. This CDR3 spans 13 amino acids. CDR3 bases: TGTGCCAGCAGCTCTTCCGGGACCTACGAGCAGTACTTC. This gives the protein CASSSSGTYEQYF.

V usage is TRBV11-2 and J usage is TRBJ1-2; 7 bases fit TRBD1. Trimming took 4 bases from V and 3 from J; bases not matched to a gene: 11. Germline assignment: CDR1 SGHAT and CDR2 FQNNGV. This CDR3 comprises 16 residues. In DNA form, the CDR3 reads TGTGCCAGCAGCTCCTTGACAGGGAAGCACGACTATGGCTACACCTTC. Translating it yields CASSSLTGKHDYGYTF.

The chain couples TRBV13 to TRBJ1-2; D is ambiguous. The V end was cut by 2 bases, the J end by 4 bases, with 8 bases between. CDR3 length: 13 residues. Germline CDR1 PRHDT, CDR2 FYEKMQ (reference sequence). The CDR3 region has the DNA TGTGCCAGCAGCTTAAAAGGGATCTATGGCTACACCTTC. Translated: CASSLKGIYGYTF.

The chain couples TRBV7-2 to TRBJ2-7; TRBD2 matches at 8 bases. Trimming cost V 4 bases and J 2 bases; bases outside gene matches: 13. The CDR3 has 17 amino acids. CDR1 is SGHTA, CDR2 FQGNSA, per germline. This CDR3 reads CASSSPDVSGGTYEQYF. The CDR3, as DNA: TGTGCCAGCAGCTCCCCAGATGTCAGCGGGGGAACCTACGAGCAGTACTTC.

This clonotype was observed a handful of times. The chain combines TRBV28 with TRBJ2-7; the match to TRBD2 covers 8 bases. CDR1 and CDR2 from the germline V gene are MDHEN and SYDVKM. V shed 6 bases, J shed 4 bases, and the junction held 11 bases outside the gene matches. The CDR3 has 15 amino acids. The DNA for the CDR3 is TGTGCCAGCAGCCCAACTAGCGGTCCCTTTTACGAGCAGTACTTC. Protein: CASSPTSGPFYEQYF.

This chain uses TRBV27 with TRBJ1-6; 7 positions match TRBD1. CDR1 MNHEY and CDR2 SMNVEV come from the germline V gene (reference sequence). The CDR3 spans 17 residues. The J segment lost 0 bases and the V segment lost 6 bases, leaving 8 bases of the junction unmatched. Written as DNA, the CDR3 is TGTGCCAGCAGAGAAACAGGGGCAAGCTCCTATAATTCACCCCTCCACTTT. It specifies CASRETGASSYNSPLHF.